A single sample gave rise to the 20 T cell receptor beta chains below, sequenced in a study of blood T cell repertoires in COVID-19. Sequencing used immunoSEQ multiplex PCR; TCRdb keeps in-frame clones, though not all of them. The table records under 85,000 clones, roughly nine tenths of them present only once. Sequences were obtained from peripheral blood. These receptors were taken from a woman over 75 with active or convalescent COVID-19.

This clone has only one observation. V and J are TRBV28 and TRBJ1-1, with TRBD1 identical over 7 bases. CDR1 is MDHEN and CDR2 is SYDVKM in the germline V gene. V dropped 6 bases and J dropped 1; count of bases not matched to a gene: 8. CDR3 size: 15 residues. Written as DNA, the CDR3 is TGTGCCAGCAGGGGGACAGCCCCATCGAACACTGAAGCTTTCTTT. It specifies CASRGTAPSNTEAFF. The variable domain in full, with the rest retrieved from reference TRBV28 and TRBJ1-1, is DVKVTQSSRYLVKRTGEKVFLECVQDMDHENMFWYRQDPGLGLRLIYFSYDVKMKEKGDIPEGYSVSREKKERFSLILESASTNQTSMYLCASRGTAPSNTEAFFGQGTRLTVV.

V and J are TRBV9 and TRBJ2-1; 8 bases map to TRBD1. Germline V CDR1 and CDR2: SGDLS, YYNGEE. J lost 10 bases, V lost 4 bases, and 1 base had no gene match. This CDR3 comprises 11 residues. CDR3 region: CASSRDREQFF. The CDR3 DNA is TGTGCCAGCAGCCGGGACAGGGAGCAGTTCTTC.

The rearrangement uses TRBV29-1 and TRBJ1-4, with TRBD1 matching over 9 bases. This CDR3 comprises 13 residues. Trimming at V came to 6 bases and at J to 7 bases, leaving 6 bases not matched to a gene. Germline CDR1 is SQVTM and CDR2 is ANQGSEA. CDR3 protein: CSVGTGFGEKLFF. DNA of the CDR3: TGCAGCGTAGGGACAGGGTTTGGTGAAAAACTGTTTTTT.

The chain recombines TRBV2 with TRBJ2-5; D may be TRBD1 (5 bases). CDR1 is SNHLY, CDR2 FYNNEI, per germline. V shed 7 bases and J shed 4 bases, with 13 bases lying between them. This CDR3 spans 13 amino acids. The CDR3 protein is CASTLGTGETQYF. The CDR3 nucleotides read TGTGCCAGCACGCTGGGAACAGGAGAGACCCAGTACTTC.

The chain employs TRBV18 and TRBJ1-1; no clear D. This CDR3 contains 13 residues. The V end lost 5 bases, the J end lost 7 bases, and 14 bases lay between the germline ends. CDR1 and CDR2 from the germline V gene are KGHSH and LQKENI. CDR3 in DNA: TGTGCCAGCTCATACGACGGCAGACATGAAGCTTTCTTT. Protein sequence: CASSYDGRHEAFF. The complete variable domain, with remaining parts taken from reference TRBV18 and TRBJ1-1, reads NAGVMQNPRHLVRRRGQEARLRCSPMKGHSHVYWYRQLPEEGLKFMVYLQKENIIDESGMPKERFSAEFPKEGPSILRIQQVVRGDSAAYFCASSYDGRHEAFFGQGTRLTVV.

CDR3 region: CAWGALMNTEAFF. In nucleotides, the CDR3 is TGTGCCTGGGGGGCCTTGATGAACACTGAAGCTTTCTTT. J is TRBJ1-1 and V is TRBV30; D might be TRBD1 (5 bases). V was pared by 5 bases and J by 0 bases, with 10 bases between. CDR1 and CDR2 from the germline V gene are GTSNPN and SVGIG (reference sequence). The CDR3 loop spans 13 amino acids.

This chain joins TRBV5-1 and TRBJ2-1, with TRBD2 as a possible D gene (7 bases). Per the germline V gene, CDR1 is SGHRS and CDR2 is YFSETQ. The CDR3 is made up of 16 amino acids. Trimming removed 3 bases from V and 9 bases from J, with 22 bases in between. DNA of the CDR3: TGCGCCAGCAGCTCGGGAAACTTCCTGGGAGGGGGTGAGCAGTTCTTC. Protein sequence: CASSSGNFLGGGEQFF.

The chain carries TRBV21-1 and TRBJ2-2; the table's D call TRBD2 went unverified against the DNA. TRBV21-1 is tagged as a pseudogene. The CDR3 has 17 residues. CDR3 sequence: CASSKKGGGAVTGELFF. The CDR3 DNA follows: TGTGCCAGCAGCAAAAAGGGGGGGGGCGCGGTTACCGGGGAGCTGTTTTTT.

This sequence joins TRBV28 and TRBJ2-3; 9 bases map to TRBD1. This CDR3 region has 13 residues. V was clipped by 8 bases and J by 4 bases; unmatched bases: 4. Germline CDR1 and CDR2: MDHEN and SYDVKM. CDR3 sequence (DNA): TGTGCCAGCGGACAGGGGTTCGCAGATACGCAGTATTTT. Translated: CASGQGFADTQYF.

DNA of the CDR3: TGTGCCAGCAGCCCCGAACCCGGCGGGGAGCTGTTTTTT. It translates to CASSPEPGGELFF. This rearrangement joins TRBV27 to TRBJ2-2; D is unresolved. The V and J ends lost 6 bases and 7 bases respectively, with 12 bases between them. Germline CDR1 MNHEY, CDR2 SMNVEV (reference sequence). The CDR3 contains 13 residues.

The chain links TRBV7-8 to TRBJ2-3; TRBD2 matches 7 bases. The CDR3 contains 17 residues. The germline CDR1 and CDR2 sequences are SGHVS and FQNEAQ. V was clipped by 5 bases and J by 1 base; unmatched bases: 12. CDR3: CASSTGGSSRGTDTQYF. The CDR3, as DNA: TGTGCCAGCAGCACCGGGGGGTCCTCCCGCGGCACAGATACGCAGTATTTT.

The chain couples TRBV28 to TRBJ2-5; 7 positions agree with TRBD1. The J segment lost 5 bases and the V segment lost 6 bases, leaving 12 bases of the junction unmatched. Germline V gene sequence: CDR1 MDHEN, CDR2 SYDVKM. The CDR3 totals 15 residues. Here the CDR3 DNA reads TGTGCCAGCAGCTCCCGGACAGGAGTCGTGGAGACCCAGTACTTC. It translates to CASSSRTGVVETQYF. The full variable domain, its missing parts supplied by reference TRBV28 and TRBJ2-5, is DVKVTQSSRYLVKRTGEKVFLECVQDMDHENMFWYRQDPGLGLRLIYFSYDVKMKEKGDIPEGYSVSREKKERFSLILESASTNQTSMYLCASSSRTGVVETQYFGPGTRLLVL.

CDR3 loop: CASSLAGGAGANVLTF. The CDR3 DNA is TGTGCCAGCAGCTTAGCAGGGGGAGCTGGGGCCAACGTCCTGACTTTC. This sequence joins TRBV7-2 and TRBJ2-6, with TRBD1 as a possible D gene (6 bases). V lost 0 bases and J 2 bases, leaving 8 bases between the germline ends. The germline CDR1 and CDR2 sequences are SGHTA and FQGNSA. CDR3 length: 16 amino acids. Combining the CDR3 with reference TRBV7-2 and TRBJ2-6 gives the whole variable domain GAGVSQSPSNKVTEKGKDVELRCDPISGHTALYWYRQSLGQGLEFLIYFQGNSAPDKSGLPSDRFSAERTGGSVSTLTIQRTQQEDSAVYLCASSLAGGAGANVLTFGAGSRLTVL.

The V gene is TRBV7-2, the J gene TRBJ2-7, with 9 bases lining up with TRBD1. This CDR3 has 14 amino acids. The V segment lost 3 bases and the J segment 3 bases; nucleotides outside the gene matches: 3. Germline V gene lookup returns CDR1 SGHTA and CDR2 FQGNSA. The CDR3 DNA reads TGTGCCAGCAGCTTTGGGACAGGGTTCTACGAGCAGTACTTC. Its protein product is CASSFGTGFYEQYF.

V is TRBV7-3 and J is TRBJ1-6; maybe TRBD1 (6 bases). Germline lookup yields CDR1 SGHTA and CDR2 FQGTGA. The CDR3 totals 14 residues. V shed 5 bases and J shed 9 bases, with 14 bases lying between them. The CDR3 region is CASSPQGNGSPLHF. For the CDR3, the DNA is TGTGCCAGCAGCCCTCAGGGGAACGGTTCACCCCTCCACTTT.

This clone came up a few times. The chain carries TRBV12-3 or TRBV12-4 and TRBJ2-2; D is uncertain. V was trimmed by 4 bases and J by 8 bases, leaving 5 bases between them. The CDR3 loop spans 11 amino acids. The DNA of the CDR3 is TGTGCCAGCAGTTATTCAGGGGAGCTGTTTTTT. As protein: CASSYSGELFF.

The V and J genes are TRBV10-3 and TRBJ1-1; D unresolved. The V end was cut by 4 bases, the J end by 0 bases, with 12 bases between. In germline, CDR1 is ENHRY, CDR2 SYGVKD. The CDR3 has 15 amino acids. CDR3 sequence: CAISVLQALNTEAFF. CDR3 sequence (DNA): TGTGCCATCAGTGTATTGCAGGCCCTGAACACTGAAGCTTTCTTT.

The rearrangement joins TRBV11-1 to TRBJ2-7; 9 nucleotides agree with TRBD1. Germline CDR1 and CDR2: SGHAT and FQDESV (reference sequence). There are 15 residues in the CDR3. The junction had 6 bases not matched to a gene; V was cut back by 4 bases and J by 2 bases. The CDR3 reads CASSSTGGLPYEQYF. Written as DNA, the CDR3 is TGTGCCAGCAGCTCTACAGGGGGCCTGCCCTACGAGCAGTACTTC.

The chain recombines TRBV4-1 with TRBJ1-1; maybe TRBD1 (6 bases). Germline CDR1 reads MGHRA; CDR2 reads YSYEKL. The CDR3 runs to 14 residues. V was pared by 2 bases and J by 0 bases, with 7 bases between. CDR3 region: CASSQQGLNTEAFF. In nucleotides, the CDR3 is TGCGCCAGCAGCCAACAGGGGTTGAACACTGAAGCTTTCTTT.

This chain connects TRBV2 to TRBJ1-2; weak D call: TRBD1 (5 bases). Per germline, CDR1 SNHLY and CDR2 FYNNEI. Trimming shortened V by 3 bases and J by 3 bases, and 8 bases separated the two germline ends. CDR3 length: 13 amino acids. CDR3 sequence reads: CASSDQGHYGYTF. DNA of the CDR3: TGTGCCAGCAGTGACCAGGGCCACTATGGCTACACCTTC.